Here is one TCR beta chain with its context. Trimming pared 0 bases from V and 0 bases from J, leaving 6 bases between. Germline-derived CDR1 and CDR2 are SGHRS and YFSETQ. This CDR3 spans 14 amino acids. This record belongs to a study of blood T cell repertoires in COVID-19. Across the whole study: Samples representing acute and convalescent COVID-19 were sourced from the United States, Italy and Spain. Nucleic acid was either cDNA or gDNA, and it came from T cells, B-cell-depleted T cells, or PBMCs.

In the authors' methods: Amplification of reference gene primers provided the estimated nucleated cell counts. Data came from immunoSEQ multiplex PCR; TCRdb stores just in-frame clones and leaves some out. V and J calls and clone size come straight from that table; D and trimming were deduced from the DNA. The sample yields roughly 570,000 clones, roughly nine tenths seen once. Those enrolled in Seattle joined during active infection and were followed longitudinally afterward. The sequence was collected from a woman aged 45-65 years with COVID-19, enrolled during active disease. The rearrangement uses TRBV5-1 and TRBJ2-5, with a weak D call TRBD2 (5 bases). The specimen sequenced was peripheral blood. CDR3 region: CASSLAGDQETQYF. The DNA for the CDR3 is TGCGCCAGCAGCTTGGCCGGGGACCAAGAGACCCAGTACTTC.